These 4 T cell receptor beta chains share one sample of origin, sequenced in a study of regulatory T cells in long-lasting Graves disease. Combining iRepertoire HTBI primers with Arm-PCR of CDR3 regions, the authors built TCR beta libraries. TCRdb processed the multiplex PCR reads anew with MiXCR; each CDR3 protein has one entry. The sample has fewer than 450,000 distinct CDR3 sequences, approximately 15% seen once. Documented time point: newly diagnosed GD, antithyroid drugs for less than 3 months. The TCR library was prepared using RNA isolated from PBMCs. A further study also used this sample, focusing on T cells in Graves' hyperthyroidism and ophthalmopathy.

Sequenced here: peripheral blood mononuclear cells (PBMCs), sampled at new diagnosis, from a patient treated with antithyroid drugs. The receptors were sampled from a woman aged 40 to 50 with Graves disease.

The chain carries TRBV10-2 and TRBJ1-5; D is undetermined. From germline, CDR1 is WSHSY and CDR2 SAAADI. CDR3 length: 14 residues. The V end was cut by 7 bases, the J end by 10 bases, with 20 bases between. The CDR3 DNA follows: TGCGCCAGCATCGATGCGGGGTCTAGCAGTCCCCAGCATTTT. Residues: CASIDAGSSSPQHF.

The sample holds many counts of this clonotype. V and J are TRBV7-3 and TRBJ2-3; possibly TRBD2 for D (6 bases). The CDR3 covers 15 residues. V was shortened by 2 bases and J by 0 bases, with 9 bases between the two germline ends. Germline loops: CDR1 SGHTA, CDR2 FQGTGA. As DNA, the CDR3 is TGTGCCAGCAGCTTAGGACTAACTAGCACAGATACGCAGTATTTT. Amino acid sequence: CASSLGLTSTDTQYF.

The rearrangement uses TRBV20-1 and TRBJ2-1, with 9 bases that match TRBD2. The J segment lost 5 bases and the V segment lost 4 bases, leaving 12 bases of the junction unmatched. This CDR3 contains 16 residues. From germline, CDR1 is DFQATT and CDR2 SNEGSKA (reference sequence). The CDR3 sequence: CSAKLAGVSIHNEQFF. CDR3 in DNA: TGCAGTGCTAAACTAGCGGGTGTGAGTATTCACAATGAGCAGTTCTTC.

The rearrangement joins TRBV25-1 to TRBJ2-7; 7 bases line up with TRBD1. V was pared by 4 bases and J by 0 bases, with 3 bases of the junction left unmatched. There are 14 residues in the CDR3. Germline V CDR1 and CDR2: MGHDK, SYGVNS. The CDR3 loop reads CASSGTGRSYEQYF. The CDR3 DNA is TGTGCCAGCAGTGGGACAGGTCGCTCCTACGAGCAGTACTTC.